Each of the 11 T cell receptor beta chains below was sequenced from the same sample in a study of T cells after yellow fever vaccination. TCRdb re-derived calls from the 5' RACE reads in MiXCR, one entry per CDR3 protein. The sample contains fewer than 350,000 distinct CDR3 sequences, around 3.6% of which appear only once. The specimen comprised PBMCs, sampled on the day of the yellow fever booster vaccination. These receptors came from a man between 18 and 35 years old who received the YFV17D yellow fever vaccine.

This clonotype was counted at least ten times. The CDR3 protein is CATSDSGLRNTIYF. DNA for the CDR3: TGTGCCACCAGTGATAGCGGACTGCGAAACACCATATATTTT. The J gene is TRBJ1-3, the V gene TRBV24-1; no clear D gene. V was cut by 3 bases and J by 5 bases, with 10 bases left in between. The CDR3 length is 14 residues. CDR1 and CDR2 from the germline V gene are KGHDR and SFDVKD.

This clonotype was counted at least ten times. The rearrangement uses TRBV6-5 and TRBJ2-3; 11 bases match TRBD2. The junction had 9 bases not matched to a gene; V was cut back by 6 bases and J by 4 bases. CDR3 size: 16 residues. Germline V gene sequence: CDR1 MNHEY, CDR2 SVGAGI. The CDR3 spells CASSRTLAGGADTQYF. The CDR3 DNA is TGTGCCAGCAGCCGGACCCTAGCGGGGGGCGCAGATACGCAGTATTTT.

The table lists this clonotype with many counts. The J gene is TRBJ2-5, the V gene TRBV7-3; 8 bases align to TRBD2. V shed 5 bases, J shed 0 bases, and the junction held 5 bases outside the gene matches. Germline CDR1 SGHTA, CDR2 FQGTGA. The CDR3 contains 15 residues. CDR3: CASSRGGRNQETQYF. In nucleotides, the CDR3 is TGTGCCAGCAGCCGGGGGGGCAGAAACCAAGAGACCCAGTACTTC. The whole variable domain, filled in from reference TRBV7-3 and TRBJ2-5, reads GAGVSQTPSNKVTEKGKYVELRCDPISGHTALYWYRQSLGQGPEFLIYFQGTGAADDSGLPNDRFFAVRPEGSVSTLKIQRTERGDSAVYLCASSRGGRNQETQYFGPGTRLLVL.

The chain uses TRBV6-2 or TRBV6-3 and TRBJ2-7, with 9 nucleotides matching TRBD2. The CDR3 extends over 14 amino acids. CDR1 is MNHEY and CDR2 is SVGEGT in the germline V gene. V lost 6 bases, J lost 2 bases, and 5 bases stayed unmatched. The CDR3 nucleotides are TGTGCCAGCAGGAGCGGGGGGCATACCTACGAGCAGTACTTC. Translating gives CASRSGGHTYEQYF.

This clonotype was observed at least ten times. This chain connects TRBV9 to TRBJ2-6; D not resolved. The CDR3 contains 13 residues. Germline V gene data show CDR1 as SGDLS and CDR2 as YYNGEE. V lost 4 bases and J lost 2, with 4 bases in between. Here the CDR3 reads CASSTTGANVLTF. DNA of the CDR3: TGTGCCAGCAGCACGACTGGGGCCAACGTCCTGACTTTC.

The rearrangement uses TRBV2 and TRBJ2-1; TRBD2 agrees at 13 bases. Germline V lookup: CDR1 SNHLY, CDR2 FYNNEI. Germline trimming cut 8 bases from V and 2 bases from J; bases unmatched to any gene: 3. This CDR3 has 15 amino acids. The CDR3 DNA reads TGTGCCAGCCGGACTAGCGGGGGACCCTACAATGAGCAGTTCTTC. Its protein is CASRTSGGPYNEQFF. Complete variable domain (other parts from reference TRBV2 and TRBJ2-1): EPEVTQTPSHQVTQMGQEVILRCVPISNHLYFYWYRQILGQKVEFLVSFYNNEISEKSEIFDDQFSVERPDGSNFTLKIRSTKLEDSAMYFCASRTSGGPYNEQFFGPGTRLTVL.

The rearrangement uses TRBV30 and TRBJ1-6; D is undetermined. Germline CDR1 GTSNPN, CDR2 SVGIG (reference sequence). The germline V and J ends were trimmed by 2 bases and 4 bases, with 6 bases remaining between them. The CDR3 spans 13 residues. As DNA, the CDR3 is TGTGCCTGGAGTCGGGTATATAATTCACCCCTCCACTTT. As protein: CAWSRVYNSPLHF.

In this sample, this clonotype turned up a few times. V is TRBV19 and J is TRBJ1-5, with D possibly being TRBD1 (6 bases). The germline V and J ends were trimmed by 7 bases and 0 bases, with 13 bases remaining between them. Germline CDR1 LNHDA, CDR2 SQIVND (reference sequence). The CDR3 extends over 15 amino acids. CDR3 loop: CASTLADSSNQPQHF. CDR3 DNA sequence: TGTGCCAGTACATTGGCGGACAGTAGCAATCAGCCCCAGCATTTT.

In DNA form, the CDR3 reads TGCAGTGCCCTTGGACACAACTCTGGAAACACCATATATTTT. Protein: CSALGHNSGNTIYF. The J gene is TRBJ1-3, the V gene TRBV20-1, with D perhaps matching TRBD1 (5 bases). This CDR3 is 14 amino acids long. Trimming stripped 6 bases from V and 0 bases from J, with 12 bases between. Germline loops: CDR1 DFQATT, CDR2 SNEGSKA (reference sequence).

This clonotype was observed at least ten times. The CDR3 DNA sequence: TGTGCCAGCAGTGCCCTGACTAGCGGGGTCTACAATGAGCAGTTCTTC. Translation gives CASSALTSGVYNEQFF. The rearrangement joins TRBV27 to TRBJ2-1; 11 bases fit TRBD2. The CDR3 runs to 16 residues. Unmatched junction bases numbered 6, after V lost 5 bases and J lost 3 bases. Germline assignment: CDR1 MNHEY and CDR2 SMNVEV (reference sequence).

This clonotype was observed many times. The J gene is TRBJ2-3, the V gene TRBV7-6; 14 bases map to TRBD2. This CDR3 comprises 16 residues. The V segment lost 5 bases and the J segment 7 bases; nucleotides outside the gene matches: 8. Germline V gene sequence: CDR1 SGHVS, CDR2 FNYEAQ. In DNA form, the CDR3 reads TGTGCCAGCAGCCCCGGGACTAGCGGGGGCCCCAATACGCAGTATTTT. Translation: CASSPGTSGGPNTQYF. Filled out from reference TRBV7-6 and TRBJ2-3, the complete variable domain reads GAGVSQSPRYKVTKRGQDVALRCDPISGHVSLYWYRQALGQGPEFLTYFNYEAQQDKSGLPNDRFSAERPEGSISTLTIQRTEQRDSAMYRCASSPGTSGGPNTQYFGPGTRLTVL.